A single sample gave rise to the 3 T cell receptor beta chains below, sequenced in a study of blood T cell repertoires in COVID-19. Assay: immunoSEQ multiplex PCR; the TCRdb copy retains only in-frame clones and omits some. The table shows some 300,000 clones, with roughly 86% occurring only once. The sequencing sample was made of PBMCs or T cells enriched from blood (not recorded which). Receptors originate from a woman aged 25 to 39 who had recovered from COVID-19.

The chain has TRBV7-3 and TRBJ2-5; 8 bases are a match to TRBD2. The CDR3 has 15 residues. Trimming cost V 5 bases and J 1 base; bases outside gene matches: 6. Germline CDR1 and CDR2: SGHTA and FQGTGA. The DNA of the CDR3 is TGTGCCAGCAGCCGAATAGCGGGGCCCCAAGAGACCCAGTACTTC. It yields the protein CASSRIAGPQETQYF. Variable domain in full (rest from reference TRBV7-3 and TRBJ2-5): GAGVSQTPSNKVTEKGKYVELRCDPISGHTALYWYRQSLGQGPEFLIYFQGTGAADDSGLPNDRFFAVRPEGSVSTLKIQRTERGDSAVYLCASSRIAGPQETQYFGPGTRLLVL.

This chain joins TRBV3-1 (or the pseudogene TRBV3-2) and TRBJ2-7; possible D gene TRBD1, 6 bases. Germline loops: CDR1 LGHDT, CDR2 YNNKEL (reference sequence). This CDR3 has 14 amino acids. The V end lost 5 bases, the J end lost 5 bases, and 16 bases lay between the germline ends. The CDR3 reads CASSSRTVGDEQYF. CDR3 bases: TGTGCCAGCAGCTCCCGGACAGTGGGGGACGAGCAGTACTTC.

The chain uses TRBV3-1 (or the pseudogene TRBV3-2) and TRBJ1-3; no reliable D call. Germline V CDR1 and CDR2: LGHDT, YNNKEL (reference sequence). V shed 0 bases and J shed 0 bases, with 12 bases lying between them. This CDR3 contains 17 residues. CDR3: CASSQDSMRNSGNTIYF. The CDR3 DNA follows: TGTGCCAGCAGCCAAGATTCAATGCGAAACTCTGGAAACACCATATATTTT.